What follows are 17 T cell receptor beta chains derived from one specimen sequenced in a study of blood T cell repertoires in COVID-19. Produced via immunoSEQ multiplex PCR; TCRdb's table is partial and in-frame only. The repertoire holds a few hundred thousand clones, with 80% to 90% as singletons. Sequenced material: PBMCs or T cells enriched from blood (not recorded which). Source of these receptors: a man aged 40-49 years in a cohort exposed to, infected with or recovered from COVID-19 (not recorded which).

The chain links TRBV5-6 to TRBJ2-7; D gene uncertain. Per the germline V gene, CDR1 is SGHDT and CDR2 is YYEEEE. The CDR3 extends over 14 amino acids. Between the trimmed V and J ends, which lost 0 bases and 7 bases, there was a span of 14 bases. The CDR3 loop reads CASSLGSPMIEQYF. The CDR3 DNA reads TGTGCCAGCAGCTTGGGTTCGCCTATGATTGAGCAGTACTTC.

This sequence joins TRBV19 and TRBJ1-2; D gene uncertain. CDR3 length equals 13 residues. Looked up from germline, CDR1 is LNHDA and CDR2 is SQIVND (reference sequence). Between the trimmed V and J ends, which lost 3 bases and 7 bases, there was a span of 12 bases. The CDR3 region has the DNA TGTGCCAGTAGTATTACGGGGTCCCGTGGCTACACCTTC. Its translation: CASSITGSRGYTF. Filled out from reference TRBV19 and TRBJ1-2, the complete variable domain reads DGGITQSPKYLFRKEGQNVTLSCEQNLNHDAMYWYRQDPGQGLRLIYYSQIVNDFQKGDIAEGYSVSREKKESFPLTVTSAQKNPTAFYLCASSITGSRGYTFGSGTRLTVV.

The chain joins TRBV10-3 to TRBJ1-5; the D gene is possibly TRBD1 (5 bases). The CDR3 spans 13 residues. Trimming left V 6 bases short and J 7 bases short, with 13 bases between. The V gene's germline CDR1 is ENHRY and CDR2 SYGVKD. CDR3 bases: TGTGCCATCAGGGACGGGGGGGACCAGCCCCAGCATTTT. Protein product: CAIRDGGDQPQHF.

The chain links TRBV6-5 to TRBJ1-1, with 8 bases that match TRBD1. The length of the CDR3 is 15 residues. Germline lookup yields CDR1 MNHEY and CDR2 SVGAGI. The V and J ends lost 0 bases and 2 bases, in that order; junction bases with no gene match: 2. CDR3 sequence reads: CASSYSGTGNTEAFF. CDR3 DNA: TGTGCCAGCAGTTACTCGGGGACAGGAAACACTGAAGCTTTCTTT.

The rearrangement joins TRBV19 to TRBJ2-1; 9 bases line up with TRBD2. The CDR3 is 16 amino acids. J was trimmed by 1 base and V by 6 bases; bases with no gene match: 7. Germline loops: CDR1 LNHDA, CDR2 SQIVND (reference sequence). The CDR3 here is CASSLRGGISYNEQFF. Written as DNA, the CDR3 is TGTGCCAGTAGCTTGCGGGGGGGCATATCCTACAATGAGCAGTTCTTC. Variable domain in full (rest from reference TRBV19 and TRBJ2-1): DGGITQSPKYLFRKEGQNVTLSCEQNLNHDAMYWYRQDPGQGLRLIYYSQIVNDFQKGDIAEGYSVSREKKESFPLTVTSAQKNPTAFYLCASSLRGGISYNEQFFGPGTRLTVL.

This clone turned up a few times. The chain carries TRBV21-1 and TRBJ1-1; the table's D call, TRBD1, was not checked against the DNA. TRBV21-1 is labeled a pseudogene. This CDR3 is 17 amino acids long. The CDR3 sequence: CASSKDRSGESNTEAFF. The CDR3 DNA follows: TGTGCCAGCAGCAAAGATAGGTCAGGGGAGTCGAACACTGAAGCTTTCTTT.

The chain couples TRBV2 to TRBJ1-2; no reliable D call. Germline loops: CDR1 SNHLY, CDR2 FYNNEI. V lost 5 bases to trimming and J lost 4 bases, with 14 bases between them. The CDR3 is 14 residues long. CDR3 sequence: CASSPQRPLYGYTF. For the CDR3, the DNA is TGTGCCAGCAGTCCTCAGAGGCCCCTCTATGGCTACACCTTC.

This chain uses TRBV10-3 with TRBJ2-5, with 11 bases aligning to TRBD1. This CDR3 has 14 residues. Germline trimming cut 5 bases from V and 4 bases from J; bases unmatched to any gene: 3. Looked up from germline, CDR1 is ENHRY and CDR2 is SYGVKD. This CDR3 reads CAISPGQGVETQYF. The DNA for the CDR3 is TGTGCCATCAGTCCGGGACAGGGGGTAGAGACCCAGTACTTC.

This clone was seen only once. V and J are TRBV5-6 and TRBJ2-7; possibly TRBD1 for D (6 bases). Per the germline V gene, CDR1 is SGHDT and CDR2 is YYEEEE. V lost 2 bases to trimming and J lost 2 bases, with 11 bases between them. The CDR3 sequence is 14 residues long. CDR3 residues: CASSLRDTAYEQYF. The CDR3 DNA reads TGTGCCAGCAGCTTACGGGACACCGCCTACGAGCAGTACTTC.

The rearrangement joins TRBV9 to TRBJ1-4, with D perhaps TRBD1 (6 bases). Trimming took 1 base from V and 7 from J, leaving 17 bases between them. The CDR3 consists of 16 residues. CDR1 and CDR2 (germline): SGDLS, YYNGEE. The CDR3 loop is CASSVNTRGGGEKLFF. The CDR3 nucleotides are TGTGCCAGCAGCGTAAATACCAGGGGAGGGGGTGAAAAACTGTTTTTT.

The chain has TRBV28 and TRBJ2-3, with 13 bases fitting TRBD2. Germline trimming cut 2 bases from V and 1 base from J; bases unmatched to any gene: 18. The CDR3 has 22 residues. Germline CDR1 is MDHEN and CDR2 is SYDVKM. The CDR3 DNA is TGTGCCAGCAGTTTAACCCTAATTCCTGGACTAGCGGGAGCGGCGGGCACAGATACGCAGTATTTT. Protein product: CASSLTLIPGLAGAAGTDTQYF. Variable domain in full (rest from reference TRBV28 and TRBJ2-3): DVKVTQSSRYLVKRTGEKVFLECVQDMDHENMFWYRQDPGLGLRLIYFSYDVKMKEKGDIPEGYSVSREKKERFSLILESASTNQTSMYLCASSLTLIPGLAGAAGTDTQYFGPGTRLTVL.

This clone was recorded only once. The chain is built from TRBV9 and TRBJ2-7; 7 bases fit TRBD2. This CDR3 spans 14 amino acids. V was pared by 3 bases and J by 7 bases, with 10 bases of the junction left unmatched. Germline loops: CDR1 SGDLS, CDR2 YYNGEE. As DNA, the CDR3 is TGTGCCAGCAGCGGTTCTGCGGGAGTGGGGGAGCAGTACTTC. Residues: CASSGSAGVGEQYF.

The chain carries TRBV3-1 (or the pseudogene TRBV3-2) and TRBJ1-2, with D maybe TRBD1 (5 bases). V lost 7 bases and J 2 bases, leaving 20 bases between the germline ends. Per the germline V gene, CDR1 is LGHDT and CDR2 is YNNKEL (reference sequence). CDR3 length: 16 amino acids. CDR3: CASTLKSLKGNYGYTF. CDR3 coding DNA: TGTGCCAGCACACTTAAGTCCCTAAAGGGGAACTATGGCTACACCTTC.

The V gene is TRBV5-1, the J gene TRBJ2-7; D possibly corresponds to TRBD2 (5 bases). This CDR3 contains 14 residues. Germline values: CDR1 SGHRS, CDR2 YFSETQ. Trimming took off 5 bases at V and 0 bases at J, with 12 bases between the two ends. As DNA, the CDR3 is TGCGCCAGCAGGTCAGCGGAAAGCTCCTACGAGCAGTACTTC. This gives the protein CASRSAESSYEQYF.

J is TRBJ1-1 and V is TRBV2; no firm D call. The CDR3 runs 14 residues. The germline gives CDR1 SNHLY, CDR2 FYNNEI. Trimming removed 0 bases at V and 10 bases at J, with 15 bases between. The CDR3 nucleotides are TGTGCCAGCAGTGAAGCGCTGCAGGCGATTAGAGCTTTCTTT. Protein sequence: CASSEALQAIRAFF.

This chain joins TRBV3-1 (or the pseudogene TRBV3-2) and TRBJ1-4, with 7 bases fitting TRBD1. The trim removed 3 bases at V and 4 bases at J, leaving 5 bases unmatched. CDR1 and CDR2 (germline): LGHDT, YNNKEL (reference sequence). CDR3 size: 15 residues. The CDR3 loop reads CASSHGQVINEKLFF. In DNA, the CDR3 is TGTGCCAGCAGCCACGGACAGGTTATTAATGAAAAACTGTTTTTT.

This clone came up a few times. The chain combines TRBV19 with TRBJ1-1, with no clear D. With 7 bases removed from V and 7 bases from J, the gap between germline ends came to 7 bases. The length of the CDR3 is 10 residues. CDR1 is LNHDA, CDR2 SQIVND, per germline (reference sequence). The chain's CDR3 is CASKNGEAFF. For the CDR3, the DNA is TGTGCCAGTAAAAACGGTGAAGCTTTCTTT.